A single sample is the source of the 21 T cell receptor beta chains below, sequenced in a study of T cell changes during pregnancy in multiple sclerosis. Method: immunoSEQ multiplex PCR; TCRdb's copy keeps in-frame clones and lacks some. This table has 60,000 to 70,000 clones, 91% appearing once. This specimen consisted of peripheral blood, obtained after pregnancy. These TCRs come from a female donor in good health, enrolled as a control in a pregnancy study.

The chain carries TRBV4-1 and TRBJ2-3, with 9 bases aligning to TRBD1. CDR1 is MGHRA and CDR2 is YSYEKL in the germline V gene. This CDR3 comprises 15 residues. The ends lost 5 bases at V and 3 bases at J; junction bases unmatched: 6. The CDR3 is CASSRDRVRTDTQYF. The CDR3 DNA follows: TGCGCCAGCAGCAGGGACAGGGTAAGGACAGATACGCAGTATTTT.

The chain couples TRBV9 to TRBJ1-5, with TRBD1 matching over 7 bases. The CDR3 runs to 15 residues. The germline V gene has CDR1 SGDLS and CDR2 YYNGEE. V gave up 0 bases and J gave up 6 bases; unmatched junction bases: 6. As DNA, the CDR3 is TGTGCCAGCAGCGTAGCAACAGGGGCGGGTCAGCCCCAGCATTTT. This translates into CASSVATGAGQPQHF.

This clone came up a few times. The chain combines TRBV7-3 with TRBJ1-6; maybe TRBD1 (6 bases). With 1 base removed from V and 10 bases from J, the gap between germline ends came to 11 bases. This CDR3 comprises 14 residues. Per the germline V gene, CDR1 is SGHTA and CDR2 is FQGTGA. In DNA, the CDR3 is TGTGCCAGCAGCTTAAACCAGGGGAGATCACCCCTCCACTTT. Translated: CASSLNQGRSPLHF.

The chain uses TRBV7-9 and TRBJ2-7, with D perhaps TRBD2 (6 bases). From germline, CDR1 is SEHNR and CDR2 FQNEAQ (reference sequence). The V end lost 0 bases, the J end lost 3 bases, and 12 bases lay between the germline ends. The CDR3 runs 15 residues. The chain's CDR3 is CASSLAQETSYEQYF. The CDR3 nucleotides are TGTGCCAGCAGCTTAGCGCAGGAGACTAGCTACGAGCAGTACTTC.

This chain connects TRBV29-1 to TRBJ1-4; 8 bases agree with TRBD1. With 0 bases clipped from V and 7 bases from J, the junction kept 13 bases outside the gene matches. This CDR3 is built from 17 residues. The V gene's germline CDR1 is SQVTM and CDR2 ANQGSEA. In DNA form, the CDR3 reads TGCAGCGTTGAAGATTTCCTACAGGGGGGGTTCGGTGAAAAACTGTTTTTT. Protein sequence: CSVEDFLQGGFGEKLFF.

The chain recombines TRBV2 with TRBJ2-2; TRBD2 matches 9 bases. V trimming: 6 bases; J trimming: 4 bases; junction bases outside the gene matches: 3. The CDR3 is 14 amino acids. Germline loops: CDR1 SNHLY, CDR2 FYNNEI. CDR3 coding DNA: TGTGCCAGCAGAGGACTAGCGACCACCGGGGAGCTGTTTTTT. This translates into CASRGLATTGELFF.

This chain connects TRBV5-4 to TRBJ2-2; D call uncertain. CDR3 size: 14 residues. The germline V gene encodes CDR1 SGHNT and CDR2 YYREEE (reference sequence). V was cut by 1 base and J by 3 bases, with 7 bases left in between. The CDR3 loop reads CASSLRGYTGELFF. CDR3 nucleotide sequence: TGTGCCAGCAGCTTGAGAGGATACACCGGGGAGCTGTTTTTT.

This clone was found once. CDR3 DNA: TGTGCCTGGAGGGGCGCGGGGACAGTCCAAGAGACCCAGTACTTC. Translation gives CAWRGAGTVQETQYF. The chain joins TRBV30 to TRBJ2-5; D is perhaps TRBD1 (7 bases). With 3 bases removed from V and 1 base from J, the gap between germline ends came to 15 bases. CDR1 is GTSNPN and CDR2 is SVGIG in the germline V gene (reference sequence). The CDR3 spans 15 residues.

The chain couples TRBV4-3 to TRBJ2-3; 14 nucleotides align to TRBD2. The CDR3 contains 18 residues. With 4 bases clipped from V and 3 bases from J, the junction kept 9 bases outside the gene matches. Germline-derived CDR1 and CDR2 are LGHNA and YSLEER. In nucleotides, the CDR3 is TGCGCCAGCAGCCCAGGACTAGCGGGGGGCCCAGGGACAGATACGCAGTATTTT. Translation gives CASSPGLAGGPGTDTQYF.

The V gene is TRBV6-4, the J gene TRBJ2-6; a weak D match, TRBD2 (5 bases). The V end was cut by 2 bases, the J end by 0 bases, with 8 bases between. CDR1 and CDR2 (germline): MRHNA, SNTAGT. This CDR3 has 16 amino acids. CDR3 region: CASSDLGSSGANVLTF. The CDR3 DNA reads TGTGCCAGCAGTGACCTAGGGAGCTCTGGGGCCAACGTCCTGACTTTC.

The J gene is TRBJ1-5, the V gene TRBV6-1, with a tentative D call TRBD1 (5 bases). This CDR3 has 15 residues. V lost 1 base and J lost 0, with 7 bases in between. Germline loops: CDR1 MNHNS, CDR2 SASEGT. Here the CDR3 DNA reads TGTGCCAGCAGTGAAGTGACAGATAGCAATCAGCCCCAGCATTTT. This encodes CASSEVTDSNQPQHF.

This sequence joins TRBV7-9 and TRBJ2-7; 9 bases agree with TRBD2. The V and J ends lost 6 bases and 0 bases, in that order; junction bases with no gene match: 6. The CDR3 is 15 residues long. In germline, CDR1 is SEHNR, CDR2 FQNEAQ (reference sequence). This CDR3 is CASSRLADNSYEQYF. As DNA, the CDR3 is TGTGCCAGCAGTCGACTAGCGGACAACTCCTACGAGCAGTACTTC.

This chain's CDR3 is CASSAADRNTGELFF. DNA of the CDR3: TGTGCCAGCAGTGCCGCGGACAGGAACACCGGGGAGCTGTTTTTT. The chain recombines TRBV27 with TRBJ2-2, with D possibly TRBD1 on 6 matching bases. V lost 5 bases and J 1 base, leaving 11 bases between the germline ends. The CDR3 length is 15 residues. The germline V gene has CDR1 MNHEY and CDR2 SMNVEV (reference sequence).

This sequence joins TRBV7-2 and TRBJ2-5, with TRBD2 as a possible D gene (6 bases). Trimming shortened V by 1 base and J by 5 bases, and 17 bases separated the two germline ends. CDR1 is SGHTA and CDR2 is FQGNSA in the germline V gene. CDR3 length equals 16 residues. CDR3 sequence: CASSLDGGPGGETQYF. In DNA form, the CDR3 reads TGTGCCAGCAGCTTAGATGGAGGGCCTGGAGGCGAGACCCAGTACTTC.

This clone was seen only once. V and J are TRBV15 and TRBJ2-1, with 9 bases lining up with TRBD2. The CDR3 spans 15 residues. Germline CDR1 reads LNHNV; CDR2 reads YYDKDF (reference sequence). The ends lost 7 bases at V and 3 bases at J; junction bases unmatched: 7. In nucleotides, the CDR3 is TGTGCCACCATGACTAGCGGAAACCTCTACAATGAGCAGTTCTTC. Its translation: CATMTSGNLYNEQFF.

This chain connects TRBV28 to TRBJ2-7; TRBD1 might be the D (5 bases). The CDR3 is 15 residues long. Trimming shortened V by 2 bases and J by 2 bases, and 13 bases separated the two germline ends. CDR1 MDHEN and CDR2 SYDVKM come from the germline V gene. The CDR3 sequence is CASSLDQGLTYEQYF. Here the CDR3 DNA reads TGTGCCAGCAGTTTAGACCAGGGCCTCACCTACGAGCAGTACTTC.

In nucleotides, the CDR3 is TGTGCCAGCAGCCAATTCGGGAACAGGGGGCGTCTTGAAGCTTTCTTT. Protein: CASSQFGNRGRLEAFF. The rearrangement links TRBV14 to TRBJ1-1, with 9 bases identical to TRBD1. Germline-derived CDR1 and CDR2 are SGHDN and FVKESK. The CDR3 covers 16 residues. J gave up 7 bases and V 2 bases, and 11 bases lay outside the gene matches.

This chain links TRBV6-1 with TRBJ2-7; 11 bases fit TRBD1. The junction had 4 bases not matched to a gene; V was cut back by 2 bases and J by 4 bases. Germline-derived CDR1 and CDR2 are MNHNS and SASEGT. The CDR3 extends over 15 amino acids. In DNA form, the CDR3 reads TGTGCCAGCAGTGAACAAGGGACAGGGGGTTACGAGCAGTACTTC. It yields the protein CASSEQGTGGYEQYF.

The count of this clone is one. This chain links TRBV29-1 with TRBJ1-2; D unclear. The germline V gene encodes CDR1 SQVTM and CDR2 ANQGSEA. V lost 3 bases and J 1 base, leaving 12 bases between the germline ends. CDR3 size: 14 residues. The CDR3 loop is CSVEGGRHNYGYTF. The DNA of the CDR3 is TGCAGCGTTGAGGGCGGGAGGCATAACTATGGCTACACCTTC.

This chain links TRBV7-2 with TRBJ2-3, with D hard to call. With 5 bases removed from V and 1 base from J, the gap between germline ends came to 13 bases. Germline CDR1 is SGHTA and CDR2 is FQGNSA. The CDR3 totals 15 residues. In DNA form, the CDR3 reads TGTGCCAGCAGCCCCGACTCCCTCGGCACAGATACGCAGTATTTT. Its translation: CASSPDSLGTDTQYF. Full variable domain (outside the CDR3, taken from reference TRBV7-2 and TRBJ2-3): GAGVSQSPSNKVTEKGKDVELRCDPISGHTALYWYRQSLGQGLEFLIYFQGNSAPDKSGLPSDRFSAERTGGSVSTLTIQRTQQEDSAVYLCASSPDSLGTDTQYFGPGTRLTVL.

J is TRBJ1-1 and V is TRBV5-1, with TRBD1 matching over 8 bases. The CDR3 totals 14 residues. V dropped 4 bases and J dropped 1; count of bases not matched to a gene: 3. CDR1 and CDR2 from the germline V gene are SGHRS and YFSETQ. The CDR3 DNA is TGCGCCAGCAGCGCCGGGACAGGGAACACTGAAGCTTTCTTT. This gives the protein CASSAGTGNTEAFF.